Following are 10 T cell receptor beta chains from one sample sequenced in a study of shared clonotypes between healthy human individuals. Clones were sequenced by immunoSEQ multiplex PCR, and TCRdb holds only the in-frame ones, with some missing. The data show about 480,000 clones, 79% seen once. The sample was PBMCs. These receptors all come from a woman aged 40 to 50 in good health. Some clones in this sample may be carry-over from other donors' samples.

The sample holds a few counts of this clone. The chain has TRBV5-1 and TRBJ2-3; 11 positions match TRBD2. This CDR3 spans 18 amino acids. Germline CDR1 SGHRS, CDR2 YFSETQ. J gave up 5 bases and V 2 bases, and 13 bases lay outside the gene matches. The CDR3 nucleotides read TGCGCCAGCAGCTTTGGGCCCCGACTAGCGGGACCGGAAGATACGCAGTATTTT. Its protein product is CASSFGPRLAGPEDTQYF.

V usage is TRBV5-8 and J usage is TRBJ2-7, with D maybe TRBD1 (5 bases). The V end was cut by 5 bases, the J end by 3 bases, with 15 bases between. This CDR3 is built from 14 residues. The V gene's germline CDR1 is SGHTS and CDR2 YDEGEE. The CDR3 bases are TGTGCCAGCAGGTTAAGGGCAGGGATCTACGAGCAGTACTTC. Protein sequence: CASRLRAGIYEQYF.

The CDR3 is CASSVGGGEAGGRDTQYF. For the CDR3, the DNA is TGTGCCAGCAGCGTAGGTGGAGGTGAGGCGGGAGGGCGTGATACGCAGTATTTT. The chain couples TRBV9 to TRBJ2-3, with 9 bases matching TRBD2. The CDR3 loop spans 18 amino acids. The germline V gene encodes CDR1 SGDLS and CDR2 YYNGEE. V dropped 0 bases and J dropped 6; count of bases not matched to a gene: 14.

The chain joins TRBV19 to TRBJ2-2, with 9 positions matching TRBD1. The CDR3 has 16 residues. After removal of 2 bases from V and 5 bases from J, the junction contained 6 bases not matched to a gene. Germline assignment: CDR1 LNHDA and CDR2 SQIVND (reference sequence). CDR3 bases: TGTGCCAGTAGTATAAGACAGGGGGTCGGGACCGGGGAGCTGTTTTTT. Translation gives CASSIRQGVGTGELFF.

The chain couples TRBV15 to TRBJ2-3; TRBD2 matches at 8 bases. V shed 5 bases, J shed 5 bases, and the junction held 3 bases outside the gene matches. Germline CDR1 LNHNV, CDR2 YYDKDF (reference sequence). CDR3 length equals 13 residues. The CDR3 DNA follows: TGTGCCACCAGCGGGACTAGGGAAGATACGCAGTATTTT. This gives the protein CATSGTREDTQYF.

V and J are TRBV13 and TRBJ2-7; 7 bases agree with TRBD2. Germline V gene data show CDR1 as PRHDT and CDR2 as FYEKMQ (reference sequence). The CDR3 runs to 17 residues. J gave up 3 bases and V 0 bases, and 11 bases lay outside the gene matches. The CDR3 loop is CASSLGLPGGGFYEQYF. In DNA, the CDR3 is TGTGCCAGCAGCTTAGGCTTACCTGGGGGAGGGTTCTACGAGCAGTACTTC.

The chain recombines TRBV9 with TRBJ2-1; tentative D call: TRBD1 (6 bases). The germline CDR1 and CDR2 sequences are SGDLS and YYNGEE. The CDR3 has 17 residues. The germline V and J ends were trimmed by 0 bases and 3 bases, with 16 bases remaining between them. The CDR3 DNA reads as TGTGCCAGCAGCGTAGCTACTGTGGGGGCTGGCTACAATGAGCAGTTCTTC. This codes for CASSVATVGAGYNEQFF.

The DNA for the CDR3 is TGTGCCAGCAGCTTGAGGGGTGGGGAAAGCATTCAGTACTTC. It codes for CASSLRGGESIQYF. This chain links TRBV11-1 with TRBJ2-4; D assignment may be TRBD1 or TRBD2 (5 bases each). The V gene lost 3 bases and the J gene lost 9 bases, with 15 bases spanning the gap. The CDR3 runs to 14 residues. Looked up from germline, CDR1 is SGHAT and CDR2 is FQDESV (reference sequence). The full variable domain, in which reference TRBV11-1 and TRBJ2-4 provide the parts outside the CDR3, is EAEVAQSPRYKITEKSQAVAFWCDPISGHATLYWYRQILGQGPELLVQFQDESVVDDSQLPKDRFSAERLKGVDSTLKIQPAELGDSAMYLCASSLRGGESIQYFGAGTRLSVL.

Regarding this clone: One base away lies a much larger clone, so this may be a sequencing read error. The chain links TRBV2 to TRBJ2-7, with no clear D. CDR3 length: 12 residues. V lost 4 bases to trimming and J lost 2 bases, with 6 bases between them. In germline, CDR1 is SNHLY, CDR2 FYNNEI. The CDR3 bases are TGTGCCAGCAGTGTCACGGCCTACGAGCAGTACTTC. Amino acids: CASSVTAYEQYF.

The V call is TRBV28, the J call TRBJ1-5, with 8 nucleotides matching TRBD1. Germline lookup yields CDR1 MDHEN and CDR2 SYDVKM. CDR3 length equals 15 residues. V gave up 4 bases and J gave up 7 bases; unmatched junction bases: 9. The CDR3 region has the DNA TGTGCCAGCAGTTCCCCCCAGGGGGCAGGGCAGCCCCAGCATTTT. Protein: CASSSPQGAGQPQHF.